This T cell receptor beta chain emerged from a study of OX40 agonist ivuxolimab in advanced cancers. The study's findings and limits: Partial responders treated at 0.1-3.0 mg/kg exhibited clonal expansion among the lowest measured.

A word on this clone: Antigen specificity is unknown.

The V end was cut by 5 bases, the J end by 4 bases, with 14 bases between. The CDR3 has 14 amino acids. Looked up from germline, CDR1 is LNHDA and CDR2 is SQIVND (reference sequence). Profiled with immunoSEQ multiplex PCR; TCRdb holds only in-frame clones, not every one. The data contain roughly 110,000 clones, roughly 90% of them singletons. This sequence originates from an adult with an advanced solid tumor such as melanoma, head and neck, liver or kidney cancer. This material consisted of CD4+ or CD8+ T cells sorted from blood, taken in a trial of the OX40 agonist ivuxolimab. The chain has TRBV19 and TRBJ1-1; the D gene is possibly TRBD1 (6 bases). This CDR3 reads CASSLRGEGTEAFF. The CDR3 DNA is TGTGCCAGTAGTTTGAGGGGGGAGGGCACTGAAGCTTTCTTT.